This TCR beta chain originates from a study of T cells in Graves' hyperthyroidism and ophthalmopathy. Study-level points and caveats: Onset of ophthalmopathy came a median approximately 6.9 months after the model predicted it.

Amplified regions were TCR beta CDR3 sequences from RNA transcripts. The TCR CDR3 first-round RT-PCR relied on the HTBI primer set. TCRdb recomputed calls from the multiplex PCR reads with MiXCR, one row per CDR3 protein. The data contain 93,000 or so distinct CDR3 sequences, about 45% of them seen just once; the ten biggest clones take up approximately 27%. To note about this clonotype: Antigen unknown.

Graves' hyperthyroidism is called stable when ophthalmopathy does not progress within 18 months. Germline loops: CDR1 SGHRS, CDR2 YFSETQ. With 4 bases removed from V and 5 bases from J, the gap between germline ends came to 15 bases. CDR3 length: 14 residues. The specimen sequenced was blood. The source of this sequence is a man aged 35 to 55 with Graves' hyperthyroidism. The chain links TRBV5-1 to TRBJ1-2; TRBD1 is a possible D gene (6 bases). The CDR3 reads CASSSRQEGYGYTF. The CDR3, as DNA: TGCGCCAGCAGCAGCAGACAGGAGGGGTATGGCTACACCTTC.